This is a list of T cell receptor beta chains from one sample in a study of metastatic and nonmetastatic thyroid tumors. TCRdb redid the clone calls on the PCR reads using MiXCR. The table has about 15,000 clones, 34% seen once. The material sequenced was tumor tissue. Every receptor here comes from a male donor with papillary thyroid cancer or a benign thyroid nodule (not recorded which). Some clones in this sample may be carry-over from other donors' samples. Each CDR3 is given with its conserved first and last residue. D genes are given only for firm matches. Some rows have no size entry. The others give once, few or many, or a class for an expanded clone.

>TRBD2|TRBJ2-7|NA|16|TRBV11-2
CASSYRRTSIGEEQYF
TGTGCCAGCAGCTACCGCAGGACTAGCATTGGTGAGGAGCAGTACTTC
>NA|TRBJ1-5|NA|15|TRBV20-1
CSARVAGGSNQPQDF
NA
>NA|TRBJ2-5|many|11|TRBV10-3
CAISERNIQYF
TGTGCCATCAGTGAGAGGAACATCCAGTACTTC
>NA|TRBJ2-1|few|14|TRBV25-1
CASSDRGRGNEQFF
TGTGCCAGCAGTGACCGGGGCAGAGGCAATGAGCAGTTCTTC
>NA|TRBJ2-5|NA|15|TRBV18
CASSPETGIQEYQYF
TGTGCCAGCTCACCGGAAACAGGGATCCAAGAGTACCAGTACTTC
>TRBD1|TRBJ2-7|few|15|TRBV27
CASSPGTGGLYEQYF
TGTGCCAGCAGTCCCGGGACAGGGGGCTTATACGAGCAGTACTTC
>NA|TRBJ1-2|NA|14|TRBV12-3/TRBV12-4
CASSLKRGTGGYTF
TGTGCCAGCAGTTTAAAAAGGGGTACGGGTGGCTACACCTTC
>NA|TRBJ1-2|few|14|TRBV28
CASLSPGQSYGYTF
TGTGCCAGCTTGAGCCCTGGACAGTCCTATGGCTACACCTTC
>NA|TRBJ2-1|NA|14|TRBV9
CASSVAGPSYEQFF
TGTGCCAGCAGCGTAGCAGGACCTAGTTATGAGCAGTTCTTC
>NA|TRBJ2-7|NA|14|TRBV7-2
CASSLEGRGYEQYF
TGTGCCAGCAGCTTAGAGGGCAGAGGCTACGAGCAGTACTTC
>NA|TRBJ2-7|many|13|TRBV6-1
CASSKGRIYEQYF
TGTGCCAGTAGTAAAGGGCGGATCTACGAGCAGTACTTC
>NA|TRBJ1-2|many|16|TRBV5-4
CASSLALSQGRRGYTF
TGTGCCAGCAGCTTGGCCTTAAGCCAGGGGCGGCGTGGCTACACCTTC
>TRBD1|TRBJ1-1|NA|15|TRBV5-1
CASRWDRGTNTEAFF
TGCGCCAGCAGATGGGACAGGGGCACGAACACTGAAGCTTTCTTT
>NA|TRBJ1-2|NA|15|TRBV9
CASSQTVQVFDGYTF
TGTGCCAGCAGCCAAACGGTACAGGTCTTTGATGGCTACACCTTC
>NA|TRBJ1-1|NA|11|TRBV6-1
CASSDWTEAFF
TGTGCCAGCAGTGATTGGACTGAAGCTTTCTTT
>TRBD1|TRBJ1-1|many|13|TRBV7-9
CASSPAGGTEAFF
TGTGCCAGCAGCCCCGCAGGGGGCACTGAAGCTTTCTTT
>NA|TRBJ2-1|many|13|TRBV29-1
CSVEGTVNNEQFF
TGCAGCGTTGAAGGGACAGTAAACAATGAGCAGTTCTTC
>TRBD2|TRBJ2-5|NA|14|TRBV20-1
CSARSGGLSETQYF
TGCAGTGCTAGAAGCGGGGGGTTGTCAGAGACCCAGTACTTC
>NA|TRBJ2-2|medium-sized|14|TRBV28
CASSKILPTGELFF
TGTGCCAGCAGTAAGATCCTTCCGACCGGGGAGCTGTTTTTT
>NA|TRBJ2-7|medium-sized|17|TRBV5-1
CASSPGRTGNLRYEQYF
TGCGCCAGCAGCCCAGGCCGTACAGGGAACCTTAGGTACGAGCAGTACTTC
>NA|TRBJ2-5|many|14|TRBV18
CASSPPGRQETQYF
TGTGCCAGCTCACCACCAGGGAGGCAAGAGACCCAGTACTTC
>NA|TRBJ2-1|NA|12|TRBV9
CASSVEKDEQFF
TGTGCCAGCAGCGTAGAAAAAGATGAGCAGTTCTTC
>NA|TRBJ2-5|many|15|TRBV18
CASSPETGIQETQYF
TGTGCCAGCTCACCGGAAACAGGGATCCAAGAGACCCAGTACTTC
>NA|TRBJ2-2|few|14|TRBV28
CASIKILPTGELFF
TGTGCCAGCATTAAGATCCTTCCGACCGGGGAGCTTTTTTTT
>NA|TRBJ1-6|few|12|TRBV9
CASSGLNEPLHF
TGTGCCAGCAGCGGACTGAATGAACCCCTCCACTTT
>NA|TRBJ2-5|many|12|TRBV20-1
CSASGTRFSQYF
TGCAGTGCTAGTGGGACAAGGTTTAGCCAGTACTTC
>NA|TRBJ1-2|once|13|TRBV27
CAISRGVFYGYTF
TGTGCCATCAGTAGGGGCGTATTCTATGGCTACACCTTC
>NA|TRBJ1-1|many|14|TRBV20-1
CSARVLGRGTEAFF
TGCAGTGCTAGAGTTCTCGGCAGGGGCACTGAAGCTTTCTTT
>NA|TRBJ2-2|medium-sized|16|TRBV19
CASSIVRRAYTGELFF
TGTGCCAGTAGTATTGTTCGTAGGGCCTACACCGGGGAGCTGTTTTTT
>TRBD2|TRBJ2-5|NA|16|TRBV6-2/TRBV6-3
CASSYGTSGGKETQYF
TGTGCCAGCAGTTACGGGACTAGCGGGGGCAAAGAGACCCAGTATTTC
>TRBD1|TRBJ1-6|medium-sized|14|TRBV20-1
CSARVRTGNSPLHF
TGCAGTGCTAGAGTGCGGACAGGGAATTCACCCCTCCACTTT
>TRBD1|TRBJ2-7|NA|16|TRBV6-1
CASSRYSGQGPDTQYF
TGTGCCAGCAGTCGCTATTCCGGACAGGGCCCAGATACGCAGTACTTC
>TRBD1|TRBJ2-7|few|15|TRBV24-1
CATSDWDSPSYEQYF
TGTGCCACCAGTGATTGGGACAGCCCCTCCTACGAGCAGTACTTC
>NA|TRBJ2-5|once|15|TRBV24-1
CASSDLRTGKDTQYF
TGTGCCAGCAGTGATTTAAGGACGGGGAAAGATACCCAGTACTTC
>TRBD2|TRBJ2-2|NA|15|TRBV5-1
CASRTGLAEAGELFF
TGCGCCAGCAGAACGGGACTAGCGGAGGCCGGGGAGCTGTTTTTT
>NA|TRBJ1-6|few|13|TRBV19
CATRTASNSPLHF
TGTGCCACCAGGACAGCATCCAATTCACCCCTCCACTTT
>TRBD1|TRBJ2-2|NA|15|TRBV2
CASIPTGAKTGELFF
TGTGCCAGCATTCCGACAGGGGCCAAAACCGGGGAGCTGTTTTTT
>TRBD1|TRBJ2-7|NA|14|TRBV11-2
CASPGRDRVREQYF
TGTGCCAGCCCGGGGCGGGACAGGGTTCGCGAGCAGTACTTC
>NA|TRBJ1-3|NA|13|TRBV20-1
CSAREGVRNTIYF
TGCAGTGCTAGAGAGGGGGTACGGAACACCATATATTTT
>NA|TRBJ1-5|NA|15|TRBV4-1
CASSQDRSRLQPQHF
TGCGCCAGCAGCCAAGACAGGAGTCGACTACAGCCCCAGCATTTT
>NA|TRBJ2-7|many|13|TRBV7-6
CASSPPGQFEQYF
TGTGCCAGCAGTCCCCCGGGCCAGTTCGAGCAGTACTTC
>NA|TRBJ2-7|NA|15|TRBV11-2
CASSLDFTGFSEQYF
TGTGCCAGCAGCTTAGATTTTACAGGGTTCAGCGAGCAGTACTTC
>NA|TRBJ1-2|NA|16|TRBV5-1
CASSFPEGGHDYGYTF
TGCGCCAGCAGCTTCCCCGAAGGGGGGCACGACTATGGCTACACCTTC
>NA|TRBJ1-1|NA|16|TRBV20-1
CSARAMGIQKDTEAFF
TGCAGTGCTAGAGCCATGGGAATCCAGAAGGACACTGAAGCTTTCTTT
>TRBD2|TRBJ2-1|few|15|TRBV28
CASSSAGGIHNEQFF
TGTGCCAGCAGCTCAGCGGGAGGGATCCACAATGAGCAGTTCTTC
>TRBD1|TRBJ2-7|NA|17|TRBV11-2
CASGRDRGEGSSYEQYF
TGTGCCAGCGGGCGGGACAGGGGAGAGGGTAGCTCCTACGAGCAGTACTTC
>NA|TRBJ2-7|NA|14|TRBV5-1
CASSLGPNSYEQYF
TGCGCCAGCAGCTTAGGACCGAACTCCTACGAGCAGTACTTC
>TRBD1|TRBJ2-7|medium-sized|14|TRBV19
CATRSGGEGYEQYF
TGTGCTACCCGCTCAGGGGGCGAGGGGTACGAGCAGTACTTC
>TRBD1|TRBJ2-2|few|15|TRBV6-1
CASSDWDRVSGELFF
TGTGCCAGCAGTGATTGGGACAGGGTTTCCGGGGAGCTGTTTTTT
>NA|TRBJ2-1|few|15|TRBV6-2/TRBV6-3
CASSYNLGVHNEQFF
TGTGCCAGCAGTTACAATCTGGGAGTGCACAATGAGCAGTTCTTC
>NA|TRBJ2-1|many|16|TRBV28
CASSSIAVRPYNEQFF
TGTGCCAGCAGTTCTATAGCGGTGCGGCCCTACAATGAGCAGTTCTTC